The present T cell receptor beta chain was sequenced within a study of early T cells in non-severe SARS-CoV-2 infection. In its sample, this clonotype was seen a few times. TCRdb used MiXCR to reprocess the 5' RACE reads, holding one entry per CDR3 protein. Of about 76,000 distinct CDR3 sequences in the sample, over 9% were seen once. The clonotype originates from an adult who was a healthcare worker with PCR-confirmed SARS-CoV-2 infection or an uninfected control (not recorded which). The sample comprised whole blood.

DNA of the CDR3: TGTGCCAGCAGTTCGGGTCCCGAGGGCTACGAGCAGTACTTC. Amino acids: CASSSGPEGYEQYF. The gene calls are TRBV6-6 and TRBJ2-7, with D tentatively TRBD2 (5 bases). In germline, CDR1 is MNHNY, CDR2 SVGAGI (reference sequence). The CDR3 consists of 14 residues. Between the trimmed V and J ends, which lost 4 bases and 3 bases, there was a span of 13 bases.